One and the same sample provided the 30 T cell receptor beta chains below, sequenced in a study of blood T cell repertoires in COVID-19. Using immunoSEQ multiplex PCR, the repertoire was profiled, and TCRdb retains in-frame clones only, with some absent. The sample has hundreds of thousands of clones; around 86% are singletons. The specimen was PBMCs or T cells enriched from blood (not recorded which). Receptors originate from a woman in her thirties or forties with acute COVID-19.

V is TRBV24-1 and J is TRBJ2-5, with 8 bases that match TRBD1. The length of the CDR3 is 16 residues. The V gene end was trimmed by 4 bases and the J gene end by 4 bases; junction bases not matched to a gene: 10. CDR1 is KGHDR and CDR2 is SFDVKD in the germline V gene. The CDR3, as DNA: TGTGCCACCAGTGAATCCAGGACAGGGTGGCGAGAGACCCAGTACTTC. This codes for CATSESRTGWRETQYF.

This chain links TRBV10-2 with TRBJ2-7, with TRBD1 identical over 10 bases. Trimming removed 5 bases from V and 2 bases from J; junction bases left unmatched: 9. This CDR3 has 16 amino acids. CDR1 and CDR2 from the germline V gene are WSHSY and SAAADI. CDR3 in amino acids: CASSFNDRGPAYEQYF. The CDR3 coding sequence is TGCGCCAGCAGTTTTAACGACAGGGGGCCTGCCTACGAGCAGTACTTC.

This clone has just a few counts. The V gene is TRBV30, the J gene TRBJ2-5; D unclear. The ends were cut back, 2 bases at V and 5 bases at J, with 12 bases in the middle. The CDR3 loop spans 13 amino acids. Looked up from germline, CDR1 is GTSNPN and CDR2 is SVGIG (reference sequence). CDR3 amino acids: CAWSSGVGETQYF. Here the CDR3 DNA reads TGTGCCTGGAGTTCCGGAGTTGGGGAGACCCAGTACTTC.

This clone was seen only a few times. The chain has TRBV4-1 and TRBJ2-5; 10 bases align to TRBD2. The J segment lost 2 bases and the V segment lost 0 bases, leaving 6 bases of the junction unmatched. Germline V gene lookup returns CDR1 MGHRA and CDR2 YSYEKL. The CDR3 is 17 amino acids. The CDR3: CASSQDPSGSQQETQYF. CDR3 coding DNA: TGCGCCAGCAGCCAAGATCCTAGCGGGAGTCAACAAGAGACCCAGTACTTC.

The J gene is TRBJ2-6, the V gene TRBV29-1; D is perhaps TRBD1 (7 bases). Germline V lookup: CDR1 SQVTM, CDR2 ANQGSEA. CDR3 length: 15 residues. The CDR3 DNA reads as TGCGCGAGCAGGGGGGACCAATCTGGGGCCAACGTCCTGACTTTC. Translated, it gives CASRGDQSGANVLTF. The whole variable domain, remainder taken from reference TRBV29-1 and TRBJ2-6, is SAVISQKPSRDICQRGTSLTIQCQVDSQVTMMFWYRQQPGQSLTLIATANQGSEATYESGFVIDKFPISRPNLTFSTLTVSNMSPEDSSIYLCASRGDQSGANVLTFGAGSRLTVL.

The V and J genes are TRBV9 and TRBJ2-5, with 11 bases lining up with TRBD1. This CDR3 region has 16 residues. V dropped 3 bases and J dropped 2; count of bases not matched to a gene: 6. Germline assignment: CDR1 SGDLS and CDR2 YYNGEE. The CDR3 DNA reads TGTGCCAGCAGCGAACCGGGACAGGGGGTTCAAGAGACCCAGTACTTC. It translates to CASSEPGQGVQETQYF.

This clone was seen a single time. The gene calls are TRBV19 and TRBJ2-3; 9 nucleotides line up with TRBD2. CDR1 and CDR2 (germline): LNHDA, SQIVND (reference sequence). The CDR3 runs 14 residues. J gave up 2 bases and V 6 bases, and 3 bases lay outside the gene matches. The CDR3 spells CASRLAGATDTQYF. DNA for the CDR3: TGTGCCAGTAGATTAGCGGGAGCCACAGATACGCAGTATTTT. The variable domain in full, completed from reference TRBV19 and TRBJ2-3, reads DGGITQSPKYLFRKEGQNVTLSCEQNLNHDAMYWYRQDPGQGLRLIYYSQIVNDFQKGDIAEGYSVSREKKESFPLTVTSAQKNPTAFYLCASRLAGATDTQYFGPGTRLTVL.

The gene calls are TRBV5-4 and TRBJ2-4; the match to TRBD2 covers 10 bases. V shed 1 base and J 5 bases; nucleotides not matched to a gene: 6. The CDR3 has 16 amino acids. CDR1 is SGHNT and CDR2 is YYREEE in the germline V gene (reference sequence). CDR3 sequence reads: CASSLRLAGSENIQYF. The CDR3, as DNA: TGTGCCAGCAGCTTGAGACTAGCGGGTAGTGAAAACATTCAGTACTTC.

V usage is TRBV19 and J usage is TRBJ1-5, with TRBD1 matching over 10 bases. CDR1 is LNHDA and CDR2 is SQIVND in the germline V gene (reference sequence). With V trimmed by 8 bases and J by 2 bases, 3 bases remained unmatched. CDR3 length: 14 amino acids. Here the CDR3 reads CASSGTGGNQPQHF. The CDR3 DNA reads TGTGCCAGTTCTGGGACAGGGGGCAATCAGCCCCAGCATTTT.

The chain uses TRBV7-9 and TRBJ2-1; 9 bases line up with TRBD2. Germline V gene data show CDR1 as SEHNR and CDR2 as FQNEAQ (reference sequence). The CDR3 is 15 residues long. With V trimmed by 5 bases and J by 3 bases, 5 bases remained unmatched. CDR3 coding DNA: TGTGCCAGCAGCATTAGCGGGAGATACTACAATGAGCAGTTCTTC. Protein: CASSISGRYYNEQFF.

The gene calls are TRBV5-5 and TRBJ2-7; 7 bases are a match to TRBD2. Trimming at V came to 0 bases and at J to 2 bases, leaving 11 bases not matched to a gene. The CDR3 loop spans 17 amino acids. Germline CDR1 is SGHKS and CDR2 is YYEKEE (reference sequence). CDR3 sequence: CASSLGPAGGSAYEQYF. Here the CDR3 DNA reads TGTGCCAGCAGCTTGGGACCCGCGGGCGGGAGCGCCTACGAGCAGTACTTC.

V is TRBV5-1 and J is TRBJ1-4, with D tentatively TRBD1 (6 bases). V dropped 4 bases and J dropped 3 bases, with 10 bases sitting between them. Germline V CDR1 and CDR2: SGHRS, YFSETQ. This CDR3 has 14 residues. The CDR3 loop reads CASSQDRPNEKLFF. In DNA, the CDR3 is TGCGCCAGCAGCCAGGACAGACCTAATGAAAAACTGTTTTTT.

This chain links TRBV29-1 with TRBJ2-1, with D uncertain. This CDR3 spans 15 amino acids. Germline-derived CDR1 and CDR2 are SQVTM and ANQGSEA. V lost 6 bases and J 5 bases, leaving 20 bases between the germline ends. The CDR3 DNA follows: TGCAGCGTCGACCCGACTGAGACTCTCCACAATGAGCAGTTCTTC. Its translation is CSVDPTETLHNEQFF.

J is TRBJ1-5 and V is TRBV5-5; a possible D gene is TRBD1 (6 bases). The CDR3 has 16 amino acids. Between the trimmed V and J ends, which lost 6 bases and 2 bases, there was a span of 18 bases. Germline assignment: CDR1 SGHKS and CDR2 YYEKEE (reference sequence). The CDR3 coding sequence is TGTGCCAGCACCGCGCGGGGGGGCGAAGGCAATCAGCCCCAGCATTTT. As protein: CASTARGGEGNQPQHF. Drawing the rest from reference TRBV5-5 and TRBJ1-5, the complete variable domain is DAGVTQSPTHLIKTRGQQVTLRCSPISGHKSVSWYQQVLGQGPQFIFQYYEKEERGRGNFPDRFSARQFPNYSSELNVNALLLGDSALYLCASTARGGEGNQPQHFGDGTRLSIL.

The rearrangement links TRBV27 to TRBJ1-1; TRBD1 matches 7 bases. V shed 5 bases and J 3 bases; nucleotides not matched to a gene: 9. CDR3 length equals 15 residues. Germline assignment: CDR1 MNHEY and CDR2 SMNVEV (reference sequence). DNA of the CDR3: TGTGCCAGCAGTCCGCATGGGGACAGAGACACTGAAGCTTTCTTT. Its translation: CASSPHGDRDTEAFF.

The V and J genes are TRBV19 and TRBJ1-6; D is undetermined. Trimming cost V 8 bases and J 9 bases, with 11 bases left between them. The germline CDR1 and CDR2 sequences are LNHDA and SQIVND (reference sequence). This CDR3 has 12 amino acids. The CDR3 spells CASSRETSPLHF. Written as DNA, the CDR3 is TGTGCCAGTTCGCGAGAAACTTCACCCCTCCACTTT.

The V call is TRBV29-1, the J call TRBJ1-3; 8 nucleotides line up with TRBD1. After removal of 6 bases from V and 4 bases from J, the junction contained 8 bases not matched to a gene. In germline, CDR1 is SQVTM, CDR2 ANQGSEA. The CDR3 runs to 14 residues. CDR3 residues: CSVGLGQAGNTIYF. CDR3 in DNA: TGCAGCGTAGGCCTGGGACAGGCGGGAAACACCATATATTTT.

This rearrangement joins TRBV2 to TRBJ1-4; the match to TRBD1 covers 8 bases. CDR1 and CDR2 (germline): SNHLY, FYNNEI. The CDR3 covers 14 residues. Unmatched junction bases numbered 8, after V lost 6 bases and J lost 8 bases. CDR3: CASRVDRVGEKLFF. The CDR3 coding sequence is TGTGCCAGCAGGGTGGACAGGGTGGGGGAAAAACTGTTTTTT. Full variable domain (remainder filled in from reference TRBV2 and TRBJ1-4): EPEVTQTPSHQVTQMGQEVILRCVPISNHLYFYWYRQILGQKVEFLVSFYNNEISEKSEIFDDQFSVERPDGSNFTLKIRSTKLEDSAMYFCASRVDRVGEKLFFGSGTQLSVL.

As for this clone: One end of the junction is discordant with germline, which a read error may explain. This chain links TRBV28 with TRBJ2-7; 10 bases line up with TRBD2. Germline V gene lookup returns CDR1 MDHEN and CDR2 SYDVKM. The length of the CDR3 is 11 residues. The CDR3 DNA follows: TGTGCCAGCAGTCCCGGGACTAGCGCTCACTTC. Translating it yields CASSPGTSAHF.

This chain links TRBV5-6 with TRBJ2-5; D remains ambiguous. Germline V gene lookup returns CDR1 SGHDT and CDR2 YYEEEE. V gave up 0 bases and J gave up 1 base, with 7 bases separating them. CDR3 length equals 14 residues. CDR3 sequence: CASSLVALQETQYF. The DNA for the CDR3 is TGTGCCAGCAGCTTGGTGGCCCTCCAAGAGACCCAGTACTTC.

This chain uses TRBV7-2 with TRBJ2-3; D may be TRBD2 (6 bases). CDR1 and CDR2 (germline): SGHTA, FQGNSA. V lost 5 bases and J lost 6, with 24 bases in between. The CDR3 spans 17 residues. CDR3 nucleotides: TGTGCCAGCAGCCTCGTCGGGGGACCTCTCGCTTTGGATACGCAGTATTTT. Its translation is CASSLVGGPLALDTQYF.

The V and J genes are TRBV6-5 and TRBJ2-7, with D possibly TRBD2 on 7 matching bases. The CDR3 length is 13 residues. Per germline, CDR1 MNHEY and CDR2 SVGAGI. Trimming left V 2 bases short and J 6 bases short, with 11 bases between. The DNA for the CDR3 is TGTGCCAGCAGTTACGCTGGGGGGGCCGAGCAGTACTTC. It is translated as CASSYAGGAEQYF.

The chain recombines TRBV7-6 with TRBJ2-1; 10 bases fit TRBD2. This CDR3 region has 16 residues. J gave up 8 bases and V 1 base, and 8 bases lay outside the gene matches. Germline V CDR1 and CDR2: SGHVS, FNYEAQ. The CDR3 region is CASSLVVGLAGDEQFF. The CDR3 DNA is TGTGCCAGCAGCTTAGTTGTCGGGCTAGCGGGAGATGAGCAGTTCTTC.

This chain uses TRBV19 with TRBJ2-2; 7 nucleotides agree with TRBD2. Trimming removed 6 bases from V and 1 base from J; junction bases left unmatched: 8. The CDR3 spans 16 residues. Germline values: CDR1 LNHDA, CDR2 SQIVND (reference sequence). This CDR3 is CASRPMSSGNTGELFF. The CDR3 DNA follows: TGTGCCAGTAGGCCGATGTCTAGCGGGAACACCGGGGAGCTGTTTTTT.

V and J are TRBV7-9 and TRBJ2-2, with D possibly matching TRBD2 (6 bases). CDR1 SEHNR and CDR2 FQNEAQ come from the germline V gene (reference sequence). The V gene lost 4 bases and the J gene lost 2 bases, with 14 bases spanning the gap. This CDR3 contains 16 residues. The DNA for the CDR3 is TGTGCCAGCAGCTCGTCCGGACTATTCAACACCGGGGAGCTGTTTTTT. Residues: CASSSSGLFNTGELFF. Filled out from reference TRBV7-9 and TRBJ2-2, the complete variable domain reads DTGVSQNPRHKITKRGQNVTFRCDPISEHNRLYWYRQTLGQGPEFLTYFQNEAQLEKSRLLSDRFSAERPKGSFSTLEIQRTEQGDSAMYLCASSSSGLFNTGELFFGEGSRLTVL.

The chain recombines TRBV12-3 or TRBV12-4 with TRBJ2-3; 8 bases are a match to TRBD2. The CDR3 runs 12 residues. Trimming cost V 6 bases and J 9 bases; bases outside gene matches: 5. The CDR3 nucleotides are TGTGCCAGCAGATCAGTAGCGGGGACGCAGTATTTT. Its protein product is CASRSVAGTQYF.

The rearrangement links TRBV15 to TRBJ1-6; D might be TRBD1 (5 bases). The V gene's germline CDR1 is LNHNV and CDR2 YYDKDF (reference sequence). The CDR3 contains 15 residues. Trimming cost V 0 bases and J 8 bases, with 11 bases left between them. The CDR3 spells CATSRDTQGDSPLHF. CDR3 nucleotide sequence: TGTGCCACCAGCAGAGATACCCAAGGGGATTCACCCCTCCACTTT.

The chain has TRBV7-2 and TRBJ2-5, with 10 positions matching TRBD2. The CDR3 contains 17 residues. V lost 1 base and J lost 5; bases outside the gene matches: 10. CDR1 is SGHTA, CDR2 FQGNSA, per germline. The CDR3 DNA reads TGTGCCAGCAGCTTAGGTGGTCTAGCGGGAGTATTGGAGACCCAGTACTTC. Translated, it gives CASSLGGLAGVLETQYF.

The J gene is TRBJ2-1, the V gene TRBV3-1 (or the pseudogene TRBV3-2); possibly TRBD1 for D (6 bases). The CDR3 has 15 amino acids. Germline V CDR1 and CDR2: LGHDT, YNNKEL (reference sequence). Between the trimmed V and J ends, which lost 4 bases and 5 bases, there was a span of 15 bases. The chain's CDR3 is CASSPLGQPNNEQFF. In DNA form, the CDR3 reads TGTGCCAGCAGCCCCCTCGGACAGCCAAACAATGAGCAGTTCTTC.

This chain uses TRBV18 with TRBJ2-2; D unresolved. This CDR3 spans 13 amino acids. Trimming removed 6 bases at V and 7 bases at J, with 12 bases between. Germline assignment: CDR1 KGHSH and CDR2 LQKENI. CDR3: CASSPETGGELFF. CDR3 coding DNA: TGTGCCAGCTCCCCCGAAACTGGCGGGGAGCTGTTTTTT. Full variable domain (rest looked up from reference TRBV18 and TRBJ2-2): NAGVMQNPRHLVRRRGQEARLRCSPMKGHSHVYWYRQLPEEGLKFMVYLQKENIIDESGMPKERFSAEFPKEGPSILRIQQVVRGDSAAYFCASSPETGGELFFGEGSRLTVL.